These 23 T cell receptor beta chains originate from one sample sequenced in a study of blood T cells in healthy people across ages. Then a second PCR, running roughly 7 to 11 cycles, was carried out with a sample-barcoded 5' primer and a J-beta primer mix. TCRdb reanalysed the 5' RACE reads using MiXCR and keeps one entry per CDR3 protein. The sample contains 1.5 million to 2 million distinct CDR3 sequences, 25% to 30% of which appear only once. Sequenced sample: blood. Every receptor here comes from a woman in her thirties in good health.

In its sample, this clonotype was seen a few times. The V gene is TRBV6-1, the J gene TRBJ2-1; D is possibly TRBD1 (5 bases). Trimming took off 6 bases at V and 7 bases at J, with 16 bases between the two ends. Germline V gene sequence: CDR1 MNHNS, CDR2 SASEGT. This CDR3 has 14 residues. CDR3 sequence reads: CASSLGPKANEQFF. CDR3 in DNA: TGTGCCAGCAGCTTGGGGCCCAAGGCGAATGAGCAGTTCTTC.

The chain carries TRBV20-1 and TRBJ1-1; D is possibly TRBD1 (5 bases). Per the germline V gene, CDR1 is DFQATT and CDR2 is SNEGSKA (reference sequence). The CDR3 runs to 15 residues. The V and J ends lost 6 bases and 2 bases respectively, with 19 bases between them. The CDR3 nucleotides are TGCAGTGCAACCACCGCACAGGAACTTAACACTGAAGCTTTCTTT. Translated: CSATTAQELNTEAFF.

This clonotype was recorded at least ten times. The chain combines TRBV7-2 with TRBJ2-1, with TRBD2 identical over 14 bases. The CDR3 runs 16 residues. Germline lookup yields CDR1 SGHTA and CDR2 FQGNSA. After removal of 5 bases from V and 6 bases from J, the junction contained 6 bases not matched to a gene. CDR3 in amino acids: CASSLRGTSGSNEQFF. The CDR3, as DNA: TGTGCCAGCAGCCTACGTGGGACTAGCGGGAGCAATGAGCAGTTCTTC. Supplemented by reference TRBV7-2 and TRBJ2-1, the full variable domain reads GAGVSQSPSNKVTEKGKDVELRCDPISGHTALYWYRQSLGQGLEFLIYFQGNSAPDKSGLPSDRFSAERTGGSVSTLTIQRTQQEDSAVYLCASSLRGTSGSNEQFFGPGTRLTVL.

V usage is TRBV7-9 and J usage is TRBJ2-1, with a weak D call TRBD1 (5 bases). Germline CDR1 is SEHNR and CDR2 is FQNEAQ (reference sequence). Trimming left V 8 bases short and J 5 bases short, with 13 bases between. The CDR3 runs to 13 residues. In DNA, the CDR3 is TGTGCCAGCCGGACACTGGGGAACAATGAGCAGTTCTTC. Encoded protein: CASRTLGNNEQFF.

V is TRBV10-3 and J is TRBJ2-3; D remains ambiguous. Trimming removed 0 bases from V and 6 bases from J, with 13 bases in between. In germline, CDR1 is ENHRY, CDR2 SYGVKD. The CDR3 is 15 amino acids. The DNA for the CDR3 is TGTGCCATCAGTGAGTCGATCGGCGCCGGGGATACGCAGTATTTT. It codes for CAISESIGAGDTQYF.

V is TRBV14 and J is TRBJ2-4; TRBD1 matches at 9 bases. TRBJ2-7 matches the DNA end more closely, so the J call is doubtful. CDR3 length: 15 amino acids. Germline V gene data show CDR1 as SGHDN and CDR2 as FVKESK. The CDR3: CASSQWGTGITEQYF. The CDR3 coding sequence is TGTGCCAGCAGCCAATGGGGGACAGGGATCACCGAGCAGTACTTC.

DNA for the CDR3: TGTGCCAGCAGTGCGGGCGGACTAGATCCCTTATATGGCTACACCTTC. Amino acids: CASSAGGLDPLYGYTF. The chain employs TRBV6-4 and TRBJ1-2; D gene unclear. The CDR3 spans 16 residues. Deletions cut 4 bases from V and 5 bases from J, with 20 bases between. CDR1 and CDR2 from the germline V gene are MRHNA and SNTAGT.

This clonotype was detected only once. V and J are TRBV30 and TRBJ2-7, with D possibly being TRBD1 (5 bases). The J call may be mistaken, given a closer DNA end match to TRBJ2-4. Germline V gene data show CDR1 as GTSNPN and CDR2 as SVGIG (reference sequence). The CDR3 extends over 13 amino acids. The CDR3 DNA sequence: TGTGCCTGGAGTGTATCGGGCAGGGACATTCAGTACTTC. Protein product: CAWSVSGRDIQYF.

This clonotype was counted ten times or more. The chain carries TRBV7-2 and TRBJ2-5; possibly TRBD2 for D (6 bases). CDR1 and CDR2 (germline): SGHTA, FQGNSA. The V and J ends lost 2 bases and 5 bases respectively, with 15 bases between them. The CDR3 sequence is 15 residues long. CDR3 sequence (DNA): TGTGCCAGCAGCTTAAGTTCAATAGGGAGGGAGACCCAGTACTTC. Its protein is CASSLSSIGRETQYF.

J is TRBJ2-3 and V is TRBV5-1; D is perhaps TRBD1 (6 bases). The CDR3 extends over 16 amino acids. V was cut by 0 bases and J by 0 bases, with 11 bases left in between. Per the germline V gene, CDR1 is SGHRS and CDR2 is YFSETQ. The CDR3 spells CASSLVRTESTDTQYF. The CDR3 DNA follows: TGCGCCAGCAGCTTGGTTCGGACAGAGAGCACAGATACGCAGTATTTT.

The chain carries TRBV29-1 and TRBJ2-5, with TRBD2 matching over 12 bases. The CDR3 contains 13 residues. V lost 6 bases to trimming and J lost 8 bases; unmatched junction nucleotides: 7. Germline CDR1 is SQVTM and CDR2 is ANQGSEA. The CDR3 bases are TGCAGCGTACACCGACTAGCGGGGGACACCCAGTACTTC. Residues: CSVHRLAGDTQYF. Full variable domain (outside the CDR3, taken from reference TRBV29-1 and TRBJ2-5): SAVISQKPSRDICQRGTSLTIQCQVDSQVTMMFWYRQQPGQSLTLIATANQGSEATYESGFVIDKFPISRPNLTFSTLTVSNMSPEDSSIYLCSVHRLAGDTQYFGPGTRLLVL.

CDR3 region: CASPDYEQYF. In DNA, the CDR3 is TGCGCCAGCCCTGACTACGAGCAGTACTTC. The chain joins TRBV5-1 to TRBJ2-7; D gene unclear. CDR1 and CDR2 from the germline V gene are SGHRS and YFSETQ. The CDR3 runs to 10 residues. V lost 7 bases and J 3 bases, leaving 5 bases between the germline ends.

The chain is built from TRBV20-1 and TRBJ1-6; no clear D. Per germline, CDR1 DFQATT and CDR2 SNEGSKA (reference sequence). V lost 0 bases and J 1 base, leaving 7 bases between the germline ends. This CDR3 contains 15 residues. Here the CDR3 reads CSAREKESYNSPLHF. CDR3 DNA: TGCAGTGCTAGAGAAAAGGAATCCTATAATTCACCCCTCCACTTT.

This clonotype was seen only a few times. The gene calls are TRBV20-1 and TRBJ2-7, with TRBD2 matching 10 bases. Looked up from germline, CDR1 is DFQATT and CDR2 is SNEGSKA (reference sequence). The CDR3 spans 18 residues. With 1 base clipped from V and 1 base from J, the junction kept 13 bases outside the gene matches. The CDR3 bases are TGCAGTGCTAGAGGGGGGGGGACTAGCGTCTCAAATTCCTACGAGCAGTACTTC. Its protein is CSARGGGTSVSNSYEQYF.

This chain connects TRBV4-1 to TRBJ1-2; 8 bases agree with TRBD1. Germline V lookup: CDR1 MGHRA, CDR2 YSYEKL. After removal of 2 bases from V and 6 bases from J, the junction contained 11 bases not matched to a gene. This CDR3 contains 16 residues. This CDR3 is CASSQRGTGSRNGYTF. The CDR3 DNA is TGCGCCAGCAGCCAACGGGGGACAGGAAGCCGGAATGGCTACACCTTC.

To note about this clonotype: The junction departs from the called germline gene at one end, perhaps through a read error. The CDR3 DNA follows: TGTGCCAGCAGTGCTCGGACAGGAGCAAACACTGGAGCTTTCTTT. Translation gives CASSARTGANTGAFF. The gene calls are TRBV12-3 or TRBV12-4 and TRBJ1-1, with TRBD1 matching 7 bases. This CDR3 contains 15 residues.

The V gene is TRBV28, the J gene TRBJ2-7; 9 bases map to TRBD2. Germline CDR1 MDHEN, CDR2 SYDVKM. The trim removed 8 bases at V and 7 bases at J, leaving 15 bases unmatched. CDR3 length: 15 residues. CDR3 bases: TGTGCCAGCCACGGCGGGGGGGCAACGGGGAATGAGCAGTACTTC. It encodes CASHGGGATGNEQYF.

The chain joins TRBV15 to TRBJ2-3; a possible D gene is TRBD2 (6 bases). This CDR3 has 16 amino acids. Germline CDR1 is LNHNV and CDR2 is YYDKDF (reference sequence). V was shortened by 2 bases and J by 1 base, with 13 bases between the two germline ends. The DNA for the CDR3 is TGTGCCACCAGCAGAAATGCGGGGTCGGGCACAGATACGCAGTATTTT. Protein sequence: CATSRNAGSGTDTQYF.

This CDR3 is CASSFDGAKNIQYF. The CDR3 nucleotides are TGTGCCAGCAGCTTTGACGGAGCCAAAAACATTCAGTACTTC. This rearrangement joins TRBV27 to TRBJ2-4; D is undetermined. The CDR3 is made up of 14 amino acids. Germline values: CDR1 MNHEY, CDR2 SMNVEV (reference sequence). Trimming removed 6 bases from V and 0 bases from J, with 9 bases in between.

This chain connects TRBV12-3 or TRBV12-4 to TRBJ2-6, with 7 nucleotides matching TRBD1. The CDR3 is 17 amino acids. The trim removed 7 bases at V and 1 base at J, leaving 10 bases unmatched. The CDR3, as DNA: TGTGCCAGCATCCTGACAGGGAGAGGATCTGGGGCCAACGTCCTGACTTTC. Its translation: CASILTGRGSGANVLTF.

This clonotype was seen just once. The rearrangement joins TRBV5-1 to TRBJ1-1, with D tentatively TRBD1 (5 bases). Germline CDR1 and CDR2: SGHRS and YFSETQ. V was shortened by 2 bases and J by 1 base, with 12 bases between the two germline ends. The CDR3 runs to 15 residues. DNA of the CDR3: TGCGCCAGCAGCTTTGACGCAGGGTCGAACACTGAAGCTTTCTTT. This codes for CASSFDAGSNTEAFF. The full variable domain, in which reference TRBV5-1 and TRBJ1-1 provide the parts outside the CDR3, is KAGVTQTPRYLIKTRGQQVTLSCSPISGHRSVSWYQQTPGQGLQFLFEYFSETQRNKGNFPGRFSGRQFSNSRSEMNVSTLELGDSALYLCASSFDAGSNTEAFFGQGTRLTVV.

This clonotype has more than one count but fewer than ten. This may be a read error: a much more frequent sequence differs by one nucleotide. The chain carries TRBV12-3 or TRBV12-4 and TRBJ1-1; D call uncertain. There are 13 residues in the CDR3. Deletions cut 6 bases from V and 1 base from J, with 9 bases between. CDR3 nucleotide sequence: TGTGCCAGCAGCTCCGGGGAGAACACTGAAGCTTTCTTT. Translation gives CASSSGENTEAFF.

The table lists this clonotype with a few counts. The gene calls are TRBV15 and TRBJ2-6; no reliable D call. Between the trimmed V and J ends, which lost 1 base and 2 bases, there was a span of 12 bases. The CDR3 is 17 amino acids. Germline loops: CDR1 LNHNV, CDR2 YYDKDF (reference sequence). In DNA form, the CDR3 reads TGTGCCACCAGCAGAGGGTTTGGGCAAGCTGGGGCCAACGTCCTGACTTTC. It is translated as CATSRGFGQAGANVLTF. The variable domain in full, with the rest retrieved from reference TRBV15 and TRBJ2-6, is DAMVIQNPRYQVTQFGKPVTLSCSQTLNHNVMYWYQQKSSQAPKLLFHYYDKDFNNEADTPDNFQSRRPNTSFCFLDIRSPGLGDTAMYLCATSRGFGQAGANVLTFGAGSRLTVL.